The T cell receptor (beta chain) under discussion was sequenced for a study of blood T cells in healthy people across ages. About this clonotype: Its antigen is currently unknown.

General study results and limits: Since the PBMCs were unsorted, naive and antigen-experienced cells could not be conclusively compared. A strong correlation was found between TCR beta diversity and the percentage of naive T cells.

The germline V and J ends were trimmed by 2 bases and 0 bases, with 10 bases remaining between them. Germline CDR1 and CDR2: SEHNR and FQNEAQ (reference sequence). This CDR3 is 16 amino acids long. Each donor gave approximately 9.5 milliliters of peripheral blood. Next came a second PCR, run for roughly 6 to 11 cycles, which used a sample-barcoded 5' primer along with a J-beta primer mix. Every cDNA molecule carried a tag from a template-switch adaptor bearing 12 random nucleotides. MiXCR, run by TCRdb on the 5' RACE reads, gives a single entry per CDR3 protein. This table has about 720,000 distinct CDR3 sequences, around a quarter appearing once. Another study also made use of these data, one on T cells of mothers and their children.

This TCR came from a boy younger than 18 in good health. The material sequenced was blood. This chain links TRBV7-9 with TRBJ1-4, with D possibly being TRBD1 (5 bases). CDR3: CASSLRDGATNEKLFF. As DNA, the CDR3 is TGTGCCAGCAGCTTACGGGACGGGGCAACTAATGAAAAACTGTTTTTT.